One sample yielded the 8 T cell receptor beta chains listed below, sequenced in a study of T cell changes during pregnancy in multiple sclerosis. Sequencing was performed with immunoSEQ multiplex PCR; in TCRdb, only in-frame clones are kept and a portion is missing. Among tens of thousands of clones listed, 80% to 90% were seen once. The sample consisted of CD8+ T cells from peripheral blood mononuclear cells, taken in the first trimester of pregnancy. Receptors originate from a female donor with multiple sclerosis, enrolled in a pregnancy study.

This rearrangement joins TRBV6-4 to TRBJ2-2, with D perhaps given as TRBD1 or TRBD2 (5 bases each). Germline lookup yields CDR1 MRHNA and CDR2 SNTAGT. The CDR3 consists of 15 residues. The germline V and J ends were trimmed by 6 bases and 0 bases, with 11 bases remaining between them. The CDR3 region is CASSDGATNTGELFF. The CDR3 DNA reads TGTGCCAGCAGCGACGGGGCGACGAACACCGGGGAGCTGTTTTTT.

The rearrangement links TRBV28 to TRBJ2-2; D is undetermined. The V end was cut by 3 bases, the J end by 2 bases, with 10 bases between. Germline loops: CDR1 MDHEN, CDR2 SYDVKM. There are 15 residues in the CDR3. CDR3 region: CASSLVPDNTGELFF. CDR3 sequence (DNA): TGTGCCAGCAGTTTGGTGCCAGATAACACCGGGGAGCTGTTTTTT.

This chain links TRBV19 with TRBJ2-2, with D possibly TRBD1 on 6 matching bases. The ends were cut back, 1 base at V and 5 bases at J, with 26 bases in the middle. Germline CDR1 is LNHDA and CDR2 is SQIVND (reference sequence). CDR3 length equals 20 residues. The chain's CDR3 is CASSIVWTDRVGGSTGELFF. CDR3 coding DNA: TGTGCCAGTAGTATAGTTTGGACAGACCGAGTTGGGGGTTCGACCGGGGAGCTGTTTTTT.

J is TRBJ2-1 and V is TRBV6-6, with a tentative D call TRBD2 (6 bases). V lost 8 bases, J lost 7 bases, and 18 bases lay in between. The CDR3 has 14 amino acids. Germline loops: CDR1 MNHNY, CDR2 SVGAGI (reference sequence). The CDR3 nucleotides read TGTGCCAGCCGACTAGGAAGGGGAGAAAATGAGCAGTTCTTC. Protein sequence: CASRLGRGENEQFF.

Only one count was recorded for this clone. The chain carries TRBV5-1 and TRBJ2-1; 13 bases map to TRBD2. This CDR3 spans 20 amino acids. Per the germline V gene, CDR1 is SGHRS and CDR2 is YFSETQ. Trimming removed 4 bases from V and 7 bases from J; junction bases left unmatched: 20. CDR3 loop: CASSPLRTSGRGFYGNEQFF. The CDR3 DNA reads TGCGCCAGCAGCCCACTTAGGACTAGCGGGAGAGGATTTTATGGGAATGAGCAGTTCTTC. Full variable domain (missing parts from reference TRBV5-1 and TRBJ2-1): KAGVTQTPRYLIKTRGQQVTLSCSPISGHRSVSWYQQTPGQGLQFLFEYFSETQRNKGNFPGRFSGRQFSNSRSEMNVSTLELGDSALYLCASSPLRTSGRGFYGNEQFFGPGTRLTVL.

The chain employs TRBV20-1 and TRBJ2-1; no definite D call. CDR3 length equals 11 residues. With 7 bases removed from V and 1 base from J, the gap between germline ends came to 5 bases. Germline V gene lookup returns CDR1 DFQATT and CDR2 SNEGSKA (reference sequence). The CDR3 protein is CSGASYNEQFF. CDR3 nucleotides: TGCAGTGGGGCATCCTACAATGAGCAGTTCTTC.

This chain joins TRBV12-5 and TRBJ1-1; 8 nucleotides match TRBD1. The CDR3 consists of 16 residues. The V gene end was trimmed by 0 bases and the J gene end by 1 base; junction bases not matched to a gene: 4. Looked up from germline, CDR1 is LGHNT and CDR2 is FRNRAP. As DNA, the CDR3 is TGTGCTAGTGGTTTGGTTACAGGGGGTTCGAACACTGAAGCTTTCTTT. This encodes CASGLVTGGSNTEAFF.

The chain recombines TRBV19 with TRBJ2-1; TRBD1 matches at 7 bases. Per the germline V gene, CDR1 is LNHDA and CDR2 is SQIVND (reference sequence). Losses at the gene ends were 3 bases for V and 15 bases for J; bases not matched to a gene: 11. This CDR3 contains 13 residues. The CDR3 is CASSIGTVGDRFF. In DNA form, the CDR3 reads TGTGCCAGTAGTATCGGGACAGTTGGGGATCGGTTCTTC.